This TCR beta chain was captured by sequencing in a study of T cells in localized non-small cell lung cancer. As to this clone: Its antigen remains unidentified.

Sequencing used immunoSEQ multiplex PCR; TCRdb keeps in-frame clones, though not all of them. This sample has around 55,000 clones, with about 88% found just once. Study observations and caveats: Exceeding tumor, uninvolved adjacent lung had the highest T cell clonality. Appearing in adjacent lung were a median around 60 of the top 100 tumor clones. Greater T cell density in blood accompanied longer overall survival.

Germline values: CDR1 SGHDN, CDR2 FVKESK. CDR3 length: 16 amino acids. V was shortened by 4 bases and J by 3 bases, with 16 bases between the two germline ends. The receptor comes from a female donor with stage II lung adenocarcinoma. Sequenced here: PBMCs, sampled before any cancer treatment. The chain combines TRBV14 with TRBJ1-3; D is undetermined. The CDR3 protein is CASSLRTRSSGNTIYF. In DNA form, the CDR3 reads TGTGCCAGCAGCCTCAGGACGAGGTCCAGTGGAAACACCATATATTTT.